Shown below are 20 T cell receptor beta chains from a single sample sequenced in a study of T cell responses to AZD1222 COVID-19 vaccine. Method: immunoSEQ multiplex PCR; TCRdb's copy keeps in-frame clones and lacks some. Of about 100,000 clones in the sample, approximately 86% are singletons; the top ten hold about 3%. This sample comprised peripheral blood, obtained on day 0 of AZD1222 vaccination. These receptor sequences come from an adult in good health.

The V and J genes are TRBV29-1 and TRBJ2-7, with 7 bases fitting TRBD1. Germline loops: CDR1 SQVTM, CDR2 ANQGSEA. The CDR3 has 14 residues. V was pared by 1 base and J by 3 bases, with 6 bases of the junction left unmatched. CDR3: CSVEVPGGSYEQYF. The CDR3 nucleotides read TGCAGCGTTGAAGTGCCAGGGGGTAGCTACGAGCAGTACTTC.

The chain links TRBV19 to TRBJ1-2; TRBD1 is a possible D gene (5 bases). This CDR3 has 14 amino acids. With 6 bases removed from V and 4 bases from J, the gap between germline ends came to 15 bases. Per the germline V gene, CDR1 is LNHDA and CDR2 is SQIVND (reference sequence). CDR3 sequence (DNA): TGTGCCAGTAGGCCAGGGACCGTGCCCTATGGCTACACCTTC. Translated, it gives CASRPGTVPYGYTF.

This clone came up once. CDR3 region: CASSLRLAGGQNNEQFF. CDR3 coding DNA: TGTGCCAGCAGCCTCAGACTAGCGGGGGGACAAAACAATGAGCAGTTCTTC. V is TRBV5-6 and J is TRBJ2-1; 13 positions agree with TRBD2. J lost 5 bases, V lost 4 bases, and 9 bases had no gene match. The V gene's germline CDR1 is SGHDT and CDR2 YYEEEE. CDR3 size: 17 residues.

The V call is TRBV6-5, the J call TRBJ2-3; D gene uncertain. CDR1 MNHEY and CDR2 SVGAGI come from the germline V gene. There are 14 residues in the CDR3. Deletions cut 6 bases from V and 3 bases from J, with 13 bases between. The CDR3 sequence is CASRETRQTDTQYF. The CDR3 DNA sequence: TGTGCCAGCAGAGAGACCCGCCAGACAGATACGCAGTATTTT.

This chain joins TRBV19 and TRBJ2-7; TRBD1 is a possible D gene (5 bases). This CDR3 is 13 amino acids long. Germline V lookup: CDR1 LNHDA, CDR2 SQIVND (reference sequence). The CDR3, as DNA: TGTGCTACAATAGACAGCCCCCGTGTCGAGCAGTACTTC. It codes for CATIDSPRVEQYF.

The chain uses TRBV19 and TRBJ1-4; D gene ambiguous. The CDR3 totals 13 residues. Germline V gene sequence: CDR1 LNHDA, CDR2 SQIVND (reference sequence). Trimming pared 8 bases from V and 6 bases from J, leaving 13 bases between. CDR3 nucleotide sequence: TGTGCCAGTCGAATGACCGGCGATGAAAAACTGTTTTTT. It is translated as CASRMTGDEKLFF.

The chain joins TRBV6-5 to TRBJ1-5; 10 positions agree with TRBD1. The germline CDR1 and CDR2 sequences are MNHEY and SVGAGI. The CDR3 contains 15 residues. Losses at the gene ends were 6 bases for V and 6 bases for J; bases not matched to a gene: 8. The CDR3 DNA reads as TGTGCCAGCAGCGACAGGGGGCTTGCGGCTCAGCCCCAGCATTTT. Translation gives CASSDRGLAAQPQHF.

V gene TRBV5-1 combines with J gene TRBJ2-3, with 9 bases that match TRBD1. The CDR3 is 15 amino acids. The germline V gene has CDR1 SGHRS and CDR2 YFSETQ. V lost 6 bases, J lost 3 bases, and 8 bases stayed unmatched. The CDR3 DNA reads TGCGCCAGCATCAAAACAGGGGGCTCGACAGATACGCAGTATTTT. Translation: CASIKTGGSTDTQYF. Filled out from reference TRBV5-1 and TRBJ2-3, the complete variable domain reads KAGVTQTPRYLIKTRGQQVTLSCSPISGHRSVSWYQQTPGQGLQFLFEYFSETQRNKGNFPGRFSGRQFSNSRSEMNVSTLELGDSALYLCASIKTGGSTDTQYFGPGTRLTVL.

The gene calls are TRBV28 and TRBJ2-3; TRBD1 might be the D (6 bases). The CDR3 consists of 14 residues. Per germline, CDR1 MDHEN and CDR2 SYDVKM. Trimming left V 11 bases short and J 7 bases short, with 22 bases between. CDR3 DNA sequence: TGTGCCGGTTCCTGGGGGCTGGGTAGAAATACGCAGTATTTT. Translating it yields CAGSWGLGRNTQYF.

V is TRBV19 and J is TRBJ1-5, with 7 bases aligning to TRBD1. The length of the CDR3 is 14 residues. Trimming removed 5 bases from V and 3 bases from J; junction bases left unmatched: 4. Germline V gene data show CDR1 as LNHDA and CDR2 as SQIVND (reference sequence). CDR3 in DNA: TGTGCCAGTAGTGAGACAGGGACCAATCAGCCCCAGCATTTT. It yields the protein CASSETGTNQPQHF.

The V call is TRBV11-2, the J call TRBJ1-5; D not certain. CDR3 length: 13 residues. Germline V gene sequence: CDR1 SGHAT, CDR2 FQNNGV. Trimming left V 0 bases short and J 5 bases short, with 5 bases between. CDR3 nucleotides: TGTGCCAGCAGCTTAGATATTTATCAGCCCCAGCATTTT. It codes for CASSLDIYQPQHF.

The chain links TRBV12-3 or TRBV12-4 to TRBJ2-5; D is uncertain. V lost 6 bases to trimming and J lost 3 bases, with 8 bases between them. The length of the CDR3 is 12 residues. This CDR3 reads CASRHWEETQYF. Here the CDR3 DNA reads TGTGCCAGCAGACATTGGGAAGAGACCCAGTACTTC.

The CDR3 DNA sequence: TGTGCCAGCAGCTACCTCAGCGGGGGGAAAGGAAACACCATATATTTT. This codes for CASSYLSGGKGNTIYF. The rearrangement joins TRBV7-9 to TRBJ1-3; tentative D call: TRBD1 (5 bases). The germline V gene has CDR1 SEHNR and CDR2 FQNEAQ (reference sequence). This CDR3 is 16 amino acids long. The ends were cut back, 4 bases at V and 4 bases at J, with 17 bases in the middle.

This clone was observed a few times. This chain uses TRBV4-1 with TRBJ2-1, with 8 positions matching TRBD2. J gave up 15 bases and V 1 base, and 8 bases lay outside the gene matches. CDR1 MGHRA and CDR2 YSYEKL come from the germline V gene. This CDR3 region has 13 residues. CDR3 sequence: CASSQVLLAGWFF. The CDR3 DNA follows: TGCGCCAGCAGCCAAGTATTATTAGCGGGGTGGTTCTTC.

The rearrangement joins TRBV5-1 to TRBJ2-7, with D perhaps TRBD1 (7 bases). The CDR3 has 15 residues. In germline, CDR1 is SGHRS, CDR2 YFSETQ. Between the trimmed V and J ends, which lost 1 base and 2 bases, there was a span of 13 bases. This chain's CDR3 is CASSLNAGTAYEQYF. DNA of the CDR3: TGCGCCAGCAGCTTGAATGCGGGGACAGCCTACGAGCAGTACTTC.

This chain links TRBV19 with TRBJ1-3, with TRBD1 as a possible D gene (5 bases). This CDR3 spans 16 amino acids. Germline lookup yields CDR1 LNHDA and CDR2 SQIVND (reference sequence). V was clipped by 9 bases and J by 3 bases, with 21 bases between them. CDR3 in amino acids: CASTDWDFIFGNTIYF. The CDR3 DNA reads TGTGCCAGCACCGATTGGGACTTTATCTTTGGAAACACCATATATTTT.

A single count supports this clone. The CDR3 nucleotides read TGTGCCAGCAGTCCGGGACAGGGAGAAGCTTTCTTT. Translation gives CASSPGQGEAFF. The rearrangement links TRBV28 to TRBJ1-1; 9 bases are a match to TRBD1. The CDR3 length is 12 residues. V was clipped by 5 bases and J by 8 bases; unmatched bases: 3. Germline CDR1 MDHEN, CDR2 SYDVKM.

This clone was seen a handful of times. The chain uses TRBV30 and TRBJ1-1; 7 bases line up with TRBD1. CDR1 GTSNPN and CDR2 SVGIG come from the germline V gene (reference sequence). V was clipped by 3 bases and J by 0 bases; unmatched bases: 7. The CDR3 has 15 residues. In nucleotides, the CDR3 is TGTGCCTGGAGCCTCCGGGACAGAATGAACACTGAAGCTTTCTTT. It codes for CAWSLRDRMNTEAFF.

The gene calls are TRBV2 and TRBJ1-1; TRBD1 matches 8 bases. The germline V gene encodes CDR1 SNHLY and CDR2 FYNNEI. The CDR3 has 15 residues. V dropped 2 bases and J dropped 1; count of bases not matched to a gene: 3. CDR3 nucleotides: TGTGCCAGCAGTGAACAGGGGGCCAAGAACACTGAAGCTTTCTTT. Translating gives CASSEQGAKNTEAFF.

The count of this clone is one. CDR3 bases: TGTGCCAGCAGTGGGAGACAGGAGTCTGGCTACACCTTC. Protein product: CASSGRQESGYTF. The chain employs TRBV2 and TRBJ1-2; a possible D gene is TRBD1 (6 bases). Germline V CDR1 and CDR2: SNHLY, FYNNEI. V was shortened by 4 bases and J by 7 bases, with 13 bases between the two germline ends. This CDR3 has 13 amino acids. Full variable domain (rest looked up from reference TRBV2 and TRBJ1-2): EPEVTQTPSHQVTQMGQEVILRCVPISNHLYFYWYRQILGQKVEFLVSFYNNEISEKSEIFDDQFSVERPDGSNFTLKIRSTKLEDSAMYFCASSGRQESGYTFGSGTRLTVV.